This T cell receptor beta chain is from a study of cytomegalovirus exposure and HLA in healthy donors. The PCR contained 60 Vbeta and 13 Jbeta primers. Source study methods: Approximately 11 million of the 80 million or so unique TCR beta chains counted in a later analysis were shared. The table came from immunoSEQ multiplex PCR; TCRdb's copy has only in-frame clones and leaves some out. The DNA gave D and trimming, while V, J and clone size come from that table. The sample carries 100,000 to 120,000 clones, just over 75% recorded once. The sample was PBMCs. The clonotype comes from a man younger than 40 in good health and CMV-seropositive.

CDR3 nucleotide sequence: TGTGCCAGCAGCGTATCTGACACGGGGACCCTCCACTTT. This translates into CASSVSDTGTLHF. The chain recombines TRBV9 with TRBJ1-6; the D is unclear. V lost 1 base to trimming and J lost 14 bases, with 13 bases between them. The CDR3 runs to 13 residues. Germline V gives CDR1 SGDLS, CDR2 YYNGEE.